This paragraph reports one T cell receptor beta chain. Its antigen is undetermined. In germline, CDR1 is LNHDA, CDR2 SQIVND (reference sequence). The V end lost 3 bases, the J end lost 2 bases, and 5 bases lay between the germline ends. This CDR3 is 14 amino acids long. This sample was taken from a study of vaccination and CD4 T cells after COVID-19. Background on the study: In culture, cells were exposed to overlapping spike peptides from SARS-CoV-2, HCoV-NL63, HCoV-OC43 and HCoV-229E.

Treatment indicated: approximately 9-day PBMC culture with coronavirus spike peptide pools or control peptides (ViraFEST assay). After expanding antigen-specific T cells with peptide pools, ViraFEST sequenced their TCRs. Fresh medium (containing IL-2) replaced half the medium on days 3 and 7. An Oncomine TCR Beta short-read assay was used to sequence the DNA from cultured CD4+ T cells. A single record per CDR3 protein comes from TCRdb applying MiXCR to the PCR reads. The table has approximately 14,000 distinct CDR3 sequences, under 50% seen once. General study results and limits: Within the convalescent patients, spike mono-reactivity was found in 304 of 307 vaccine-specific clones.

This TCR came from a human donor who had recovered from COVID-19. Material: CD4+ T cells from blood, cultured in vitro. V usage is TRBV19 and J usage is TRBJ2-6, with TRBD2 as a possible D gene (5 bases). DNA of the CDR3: TGTGCCAGTAGTATGAGGGCTGGGGCCAACGTCCTGACTTTC. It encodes CASSMRAGANVLTF.